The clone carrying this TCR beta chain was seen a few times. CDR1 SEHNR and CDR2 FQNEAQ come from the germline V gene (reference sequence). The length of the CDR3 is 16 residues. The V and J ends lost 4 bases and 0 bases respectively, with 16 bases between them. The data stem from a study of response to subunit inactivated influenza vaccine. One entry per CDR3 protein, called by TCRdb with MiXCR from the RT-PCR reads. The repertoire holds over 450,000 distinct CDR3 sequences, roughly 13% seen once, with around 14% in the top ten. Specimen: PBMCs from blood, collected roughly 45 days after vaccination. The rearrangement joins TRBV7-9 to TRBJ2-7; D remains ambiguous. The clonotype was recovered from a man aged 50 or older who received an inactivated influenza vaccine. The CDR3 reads CASSSFPLADSYEQYF. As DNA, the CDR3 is TGTGCCAGCAGCTCGTTCCCCTTGGCAGACTCCTACGAGCAGTACTTC.